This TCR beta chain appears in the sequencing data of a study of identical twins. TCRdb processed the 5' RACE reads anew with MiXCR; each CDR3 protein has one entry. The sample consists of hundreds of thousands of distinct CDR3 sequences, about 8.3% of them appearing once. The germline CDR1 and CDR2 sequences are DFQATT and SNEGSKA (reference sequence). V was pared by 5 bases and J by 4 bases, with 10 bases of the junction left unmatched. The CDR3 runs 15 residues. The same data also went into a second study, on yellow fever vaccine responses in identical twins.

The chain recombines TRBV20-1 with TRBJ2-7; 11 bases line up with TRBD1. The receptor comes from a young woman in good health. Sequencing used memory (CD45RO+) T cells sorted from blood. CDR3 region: CSAELRDRGTYEQYF. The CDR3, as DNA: TGCAGTGCTGAACTCCGGGACAGGGGGACTTACGAGCAGTACTTC.